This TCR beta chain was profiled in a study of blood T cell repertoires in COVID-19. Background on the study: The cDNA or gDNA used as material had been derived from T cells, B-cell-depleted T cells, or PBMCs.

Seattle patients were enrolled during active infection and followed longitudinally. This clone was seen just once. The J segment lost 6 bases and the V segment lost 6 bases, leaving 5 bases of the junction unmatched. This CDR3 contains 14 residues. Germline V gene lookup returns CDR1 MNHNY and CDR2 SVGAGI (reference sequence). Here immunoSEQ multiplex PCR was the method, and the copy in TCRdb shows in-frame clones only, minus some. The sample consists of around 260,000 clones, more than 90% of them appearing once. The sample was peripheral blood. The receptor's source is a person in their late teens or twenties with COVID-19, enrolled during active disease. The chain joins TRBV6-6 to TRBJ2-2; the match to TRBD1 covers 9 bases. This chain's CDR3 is CASSLQGAAGELFF. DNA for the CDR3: TGTGCCAGCAGCCTACAGGGGGCTGCCGGGGAGCTGTTTTTT.